Following are 25 T cell receptor beta chains from one sample sequenced in a study of vaccination and CD4 T cells after COVID-19. No antigen has been identified for these receptors. Scientists ran DNA taken from cultured CD4+ T cells through the Oncomine TCR Beta short-read assay for sequencing. TCRdb re-derived calls from the PCR reads in MiXCR, one entry per CDR3 protein. The sample holds around 20,000 distinct CDR3 sequences, about 59% seen once. Treatment of the sample: roughly 10-day PBMC culture with coronavirus spike peptide pools or control peptides (ViraFEST assay). Sequences were obtained from CD4+ T cells from blood, cultured in vitro. These receptors were taken from a human donor who had recovered from COVID-19.

The rearrangement joins TRBV2 to TRBJ2-7, with D tentatively TRBD2 (6 bases). The CDR3 covers 14 residues. Trimming cost V 4 bases and J 7 bases, with 17 bases left between them. Germline CDR1 reads SNHLY; CDR2 reads FYNNEI. The CDR3 region is CASSAPLEGLEQYF. The CDR3 nucleotides are TGTGCCAGCAGTGCTCCATTGGAGGGACTGGAGCAGTACTTC. Drawing the rest from reference TRBV2 and TRBJ2-7, the complete variable domain is EPEVTQTPSHQVTQMGQEVILRCVPISNHLYFYWYRQILGQKVEFLVSFYNNEISEKSEIFDDQFSVERPDGSNFTLKIRSTKLEDSAMYFCASSAPLEGLEQYFGPGTRLTVT.

Only a few counts were recorded for this clonotype. CDR3 protein: CASGGTGKASYNSPLHF. CDR3 in DNA: TGTGCCAGCGGGGGGACAGGGAAGGCCTCCTATAATTCACCCCTCCACTTT. The chain is built from TRBV21-1 and TRBJ1-6; the DNA was not compared with TRBD1, the D call given in the table. TRBV21-1 is a listed pseudogene. The CDR3 loop spans 17 amino acids.

The chain carries TRBV5-4 and TRBJ1-2, with 7 positions matching TRBD1. The CDR3 spans 15 residues. The germline gives CDR1 SGHNT, CDR2 YYREEE (reference sequence). V was pared by 3 bases and J by 5 bases, with 10 bases of the junction left unmatched. CDR3 loop: CASSSGGGQRYGYTF. The CDR3 DNA reads as TGTGCCAGCAGCTCTGGGGGGGGACAGCGATATGGCTACACCTTC. The full variable domain, its missing parts supplied by reference TRBV5-4 and TRBJ1-2, is ETGVTQSPTHLIKTRGQQVTLRCSSQSGHNTVSWYQQALGQGPQFIFQYYREEENGRGNFPPRFSGLQFPNYSSELNVNALELDDSALYLCASSSGGGQRYGYTFGSGTRLTVV.

V and J are TRBV30 and TRBJ1-6, with D maybe TRBD1 (6 bases). V was cut by 5 bases and J by 10 bases, with 18 bases left in between. CDR1 GTSNPN and CDR2 SVGIG come from the germline V gene (reference sequence). The CDR3 runs 14 residues. Written as DNA, the CDR3 is TGTGCCTGGTGTGCGGACAGCGCCGGGTCACCCCTCCACTTT. Amino acids: CAWCADSAGSPLHF.

The chain uses TRBV27 and TRBJ1-5, with D perhaps matching TRBD1 (5 bases). Trimming removed 5 bases at V and 3 bases at J, with 11 bases between. The CDR3 is made up of 14 amino acids. Germline V lookup: CDR1 MNHEY, CDR2 SMNVEV (reference sequence). CDR3 in amino acids: CASSPGLLNQPQHF. Written as DNA, the CDR3 is TGTGCCAGCAGTCCGGGACTCCTCAATCAGCCCCAGCATTTT.

The chain recombines TRBV7-8 with TRBJ2-3, with D maybe TRBD2 (6 bases). V was trimmed by 4 bases and J by 4 bases, leaving 15 bases between them. The CDR3 has 15 amino acids. Germline CDR1 SGHVS, CDR2 FQNEAQ. The CDR3 sequence: CASSSKRVRADTQYF. CDR3 sequence (DNA): TGTGCCAGCAGCTCTAAGCGGGTGAGGGCAGATACGCAGTATTTT.

This clonotype was recorded a few times. The chain joins TRBV20-1 to TRBJ1-6; the D gene is possibly TRBD1 (5 bases). CDR3 length equals 17 residues. The V gene lost 1 base and the J gene lost 3 bases, with 16 bases spanning the gap. In germline, CDR1 is DFQATT, CDR2 SNEGSKA (reference sequence). This CDR3 is CSARVGASVVYNSPLHF. CDR3 bases: TGCAGTGCTAGAGTTGGGGCCTCGGTGGTCTATAATTCACCCCTCCACTTT.

V gene TRBV11-1 combines with J gene TRBJ2-3, with D unresolved. V was cut by 2 bases and J by 3 bases, with 3 bases left in between. Germline CDR1 SGHAT, CDR2 FQDESV (reference sequence). The CDR3 is made up of 12 amino acids. The CDR3 protein is CASSLTTDTQYF. CDR3 DNA sequence: TGTGCCAGCAGCTTAACGACAGATACGCAGTATTTT.

This clonotype was detected only once. The chain uses TRBV24-1 and TRBJ2-2; 10 bases are a match to TRBD1. V shed 7 bases and J 8 bases; nucleotides not matched to a gene: 9. The length of the CDR3 is 15 residues. The germline gives CDR1 KGHDR, CDR2 SFDVKD. CDR3 protein: CATSNPGQGSGELFF. The CDR3 nucleotides are TGTGCCACCAGCAATCCGGGACAGGGGTCTGGGGAGCTGTTTTTT.

The CDR3 nucleotides read TGTGCCAGCAGCGTTGGGACAGGGGATTTAAACATTCAGTACTTC. This translates into CASSVGTGDLNIQYF. The V and J genes are TRBV7-9 and TRBJ2-4, with 10 nucleotides matching TRBD1. CDR1 is SEHNR, CDR2 FQNEAQ, per germline (reference sequence). With V trimmed by 5 bases and J by 6 bases, 7 bases remained unmatched. This CDR3 is 15 amino acids long.

This clonotype was counted only a few times. The chain recombines TRBV20-1 with TRBJ2-1; D might be TRBD2 (6 bases). The CDR3 is 16 residues long. Germline V gene sequence: CDR1 DFQATT, CDR2 SNEGSKA (reference sequence). V lost 3 bases and J 0 bases, leaving 15 bases between the germline ends. CDR3 nucleotides: TGCAGTGCTAGGAATAGCGGTAGCAGCTCCTACAATGAGCAGTTCTTC. Translated: CSARNSGSSSYNEQFF.

This clonotype turned up a few times. This rearrangement joins TRBV20-1 to TRBJ1-2, with a weak D call TRBD1 (5 bases). CDR1 is DFQATT and CDR2 is SNEGSKA in the germline V gene (reference sequence). With 6 bases removed from V and 10 bases from J, the gap between germline ends came to 27 bases. The CDR3 contains 15 residues. The CDR3 spells CSAILLLGHPYLYTF. The CDR3 region has the DNA TGCAGTGCCATTTTACTACTCGGACACCCGTACCTCTACACCTTC.

The chain recombines TRBV27 with TRBJ2-3; TRBD2 aligns across 10 bases. Germline trimming cut 3 bases from V and 3 bases from J; bases unmatched to any gene: 3. From germline, CDR1 is MNHEY and CDR2 SMNVEV (reference sequence). The CDR3 totals 15 residues. CDR3 nucleotides: TGTGCCAGCAGTTTCGAGACTAGCGGGACAGATACGCAGTATTTT. Protein: CASSFETSGTDTQYF.

The sample holds one count of this clonotype. This sequence joins TRBV20-1 and TRBJ2-1; D possibly matches TRBD1 or TRBD2 (5 bases each). The assigned J gene may be wrong: the sequence end matches TRBJ2-7 better. The CDR3 spans 14 residues. In germline, CDR1 is DFQATT, CDR2 SNEGSKA (reference sequence). The CDR3 DNA follows: TGCAGTGCTAGATCTACGGGGCCGAGGGGTGAGCAGTACTTC. Its protein product is CSARSTGPRGEQYF.

The rearrangement links TRBV2 to TRBJ2-1, with 7 bases aligning to TRBD1. J lost 10 bases, V lost 3 bases, and 6 bases had no gene match. The CDR3 spans 13 residues. Germline values: CDR1 SNHLY, CDR2 FYNNEI. Here the CDR3 DNA reads TGTGCCAGCAGTGACTCACAACAGGGGGAGCAGTTCTTC. Translating gives CASSDSQQGEQFF.

This chain connects TRBV2 to TRBJ2-2; D might be TRBD1 (5 bases). The CDR3 runs to 13 residues. V shed 6 bases and J shed 1 base, with 6 bases lying between them. Germline CDR1 and CDR2: SNHLY and FYNNEI. The CDR3 DNA reads as TGTGCCAGCAGCCAGGGGAACACCGGGGAGCTGTTTTTT. It encodes CASSQGNTGELFF.

The chain links TRBV7-9 to TRBJ2-3; 8 nucleotides line up with TRBD2. V lost 7 bases and J lost 5; bases outside the gene matches: 2. Germline CDR1 SEHNR, CDR2 FQNEAQ (reference sequence). CDR3 length: 12 amino acids. CDR3 DNA sequence: TGTGCCAGCAACCGGGAGGGAGATACGCAGTATTTT. The encoded protein is CASNREGDTQYF. Full variable domain (outside the CDR3, taken from reference TRBV7-9 and TRBJ2-3): DTGVSQNPRHKITKRGQNVTFRCDPISEHNRLYWYRQTLGQGPEFLTYFQNEAQLEKSRLLSDRFSAERPKGSFSTLEIQRTEQGDSAMYLCASNREGDTQYFGPGTRLTVL.

This clonotype was found a few times. V is TRBV20-1 and J is TRBJ1-2; 10 bases are shared with TRBD1. Germline CDR1 and CDR2: DFQATT and SNEGSKA (reference sequence). The CDR3 extends over 13 amino acids. V lost 4 bases, J lost 8 bases, and 7 bases stayed unmatched. The DNA for the CDR3 is TGCAGTGCTATTAGACAGGGGGCCTGGGGCTACACCTTC. Its translation: CSAIRQGAWGYTF.

The chain uses TRBV7-8 and TRBJ2-5, with TRBD2 matching over 8 bases. V lost 3 bases, J lost 3 bases, and 9 bases stayed unmatched. The CDR3 has 16 amino acids. The germline CDR1 and CDR2 sequences are SGHVS and FQNEAQ. This CDR3 is CASSLRSGEQEETQYF. For the CDR3, the DNA is TGTGCCAGCAGCTTGCGTAGCGGGGAGCAAGAAGAGACCCAGTACTTC.

This clonotype occurred a few times. CDR3 loop: CASSQDRFSGNTIYF. The CDR3 coding sequence is TGTGCCAGCAGCCAAGACCGCTTCTCTGGAAACACCATATATTTT. This chain links TRBV6-1 with TRBJ1-3, with unresolved D. This CDR3 contains 15 residues. With 6 bases removed from V and 0 bases from J, the gap between germline ends came to 12 bases. Germline CDR1 MNHNS, CDR2 SASEGT.

The chain links TRBV5-1 to TRBJ1-1; D may be TRBD1 (5 bases). Germline CDR1 reads SGHRS; CDR2 reads YFSETQ. This CDR3 has 15 residues. The ends were cut back, 3 bases at V and 1 base at J, with 13 bases in the middle. For the CDR3, the DNA is TGCGCCAGCAGCTCCTCGGGGACGGCGAACACTGAAGCTTTCTTT. This encodes CASSSSGTANTEAFF.

This chain connects TRBV25-1 to TRBJ1-1; D is unresolved. V was clipped by 1 base and J by 7 bases, with 13 bases between them. This CDR3 is built from 14 residues. Germline lookup yields CDR1 MGHDK and CDR2 SYGVNS. The CDR3 sequence: CASSELGRPVEAFF. In DNA, the CDR3 is TGTGCCAGCAGTGAATTGGGCAGGCCGGTTGAAGCTTTCTTT.

The chain is built from TRBV30 and TRBJ1-1, with 7 positions matching TRBD1. V lost 0 bases, J lost 10 bases, and 17 bases stayed unmatched. This CDR3 is built from 16 residues. Germline CDR1 GTSNPN, CDR2 SVGIG (reference sequence). The CDR3 here is CAWSVMGTVRGIAAFF. CDR3 nucleotide sequence: TGTGCCTGGAGTGTAATGGGGACAGTTAGGGGTATCGCAGCTTTCTTT.

The rearrangement uses TRBV30 and TRBJ2-1; tentative D call: TRBD2 (5 bases). The CDR3 is 14 residues long. Germline assignment: CDR1 GTSNPN and CDR2 SVGIG (reference sequence). Trimming shortened V by 0 bases and J by 3 bases, and 9 bases separated the two germline ends. The CDR3 DNA follows: TGTGCCTGGAGTGTACAACTAGACTACAATGAGCAGTTCTTC. Protein product: CAWSVQLDYNEQFF.

The V gene is TRBV6-1, the J gene TRBJ2-7; a weak D match, TRBD1 (5 bases). Germline assignment: CDR1 MNHNS and CDR2 SASEGT. Trimming took 2 bases from V and 3 from J, leaving 11 bases between them. The CDR3 sequence is 14 residues long. CDR3 coding DNA: TGTGCCAGCAGTGAACCAGGGAACCTCTACGAGCAGTACTTC. Translated: CASSEPGNLYEQYF.